The 20 T cell receptor beta chains listed next were all sequenced from one sample in a study of cytomegalovirus exposure and HLA in healthy donors. Libraries were prepared by immunoSEQ multiplex PCR; TCRdb keeps only in-frame clonotypes and omits some of them. Of some 170,000 clones listed, less than 90% are singletons. Sequencing was carried out using PBMCs. The origin of the receptors is a woman in her twenties or thirties in good health and CMV-seronegative.

V is TRBV7-2 and J is TRBJ1-2, with D possibly TRBD1 on 5 matching bases. The CDR3 runs to 13 residues. CDR1 and CDR2 from the germline V gene are SGHTA and FQGNSA. V was shortened by 11 bases and J by 1 base, with 14 bases between the two germline ends. This chain's CDR3 is CACRGGGNYGYTF. The CDR3 DNA follows: TGTGCCTGCCGCGGCGGGGGTAACTATGGCTACACCTTC.

This chain uses TRBV4-1 with TRBJ2-6; 8 bases are shared with TRBD1. V was clipped by 4 bases and J by 4 bases; unmatched bases: 9. Germline CDR1 MGHRA, CDR2 YSYEKL. This CDR3 contains 17 residues. This CDR3 is CASSPEPTGAGANVLTF. The CDR3 region has the DNA TGCGCCAGCAGCCCTGAGCCGACAGGGGCGGGGGCCAACGTCCTGACTTTC.

This chain connects TRBV27 to TRBJ2-7; weak D call: TRBD1 (6 bases). The germline V and J ends were trimmed by 6 bases and 3 bases, with 24 bases remaining between them. The germline V gene encodes CDR1 MNHEY and CDR2 SMNVEV (reference sequence). The CDR3 totals 17 residues. The CDR3 DNA sequence: TGTGCCAGCAGGAAAGACAGGTCGAAAAGGGAAGTCTACGAGCAGTACTTC. Protein: CASRKDRSKREVYEQYF.

The rearrangement uses TRBV29-1 and TRBJ2-1; tentative D call: TRBD2 (5 bases). The V end was cut by 6 bases, the J end by 2 bases, with 23 bases between. Germline CDR1 is SQVTM and CDR2 is ANQGSEA. The CDR3 contains 17 residues. CDR3 sequence: CSVSVDWAGTPYNEQFF. The CDR3 region has the DNA TGCAGCGTGTCGGTGGATTGGGCGGGCACCCCCTACAATGAGCAGTTCTTC.

The rearrangement links TRBV5-1 to TRBJ2-1; 7 nucleotides align to TRBD2. Germline CDR1 is SGHRS and CDR2 is YFSETQ. The V and J ends lost 3 bases and 6 bases, in that order; junction bases with no gene match: 9. The CDR3 has 15 amino acids. CDR3 sequence: CASSSPGTKVNEQFF. CDR3 nucleotides: TGCGCCAGCAGCTCACCCGGGACTAAAGTCAATGAGCAGTTCTTC.

This clone was counted a few times. V is TRBV6-6 and J is TRBJ1-2; weak D call: TRBD1 (6 bases). Germline lookup yields CDR1 MNHNY and CDR2 SVGAGI (reference sequence). Trimming removed 6 bases at V and 5 bases at J, with 13 bases between. This CDR3 spans 13 amino acids. The CDR3 loop is CASRLRTAYGYTF. The CDR3 DNA reads TGTGCCAGCAGACTTCGGACAGCATATGGCTACACCTTC.

The J gene is TRBJ1-1, the V gene TRBV5-1; D call uncertain. V was clipped by 2 bases and J by 1 base, with 9 bases between them. Germline CDR1 reads SGHRS; CDR2 reads YFSETQ. CDR3 length: 14 amino acids. In DNA, the CDR3 is TGCGCCAGCAGCTTTTCGCCTTCGAACACTGAAGCTTTCTTT. Protein product: CASSFSPSNTEAFF.

The V call is TRBV7-9, the J call TRBJ1-4; TRBD1 aligns across 7 bases. This CDR3 contains 17 residues. The trim removed 4 bases at V and 5 bases at J, leaving 13 bases unmatched. Germline-derived CDR1 and CDR2 are SEHNR and FQNEAQ (reference sequence). The CDR3 DNA reads TGTGCCAGCAGCTCACGGGCGGGAGGGACAGAAAATGAAAAACTGTTTTTT. Translated: CASSSRAGGTENEKLFF.

The chain couples TRBV5-1 to TRBJ1-2; no clear D. CDR3 length equals 14 residues. Trimming took 6 bases from V and 0 from J, leaving 12 bases between them. The V gene's germline CDR1 is SGHRS and CDR2 YFSETQ. The CDR3 DNA is TGCGCCAGCAACGAGGGAGCCCCTAACTATGGCTACACCTTC. It is translated as CASNEGAPNYGYTF.

The gene calls are TRBV6-6 and TRBJ1-2; 10 nucleotides agree with TRBD1. The trim removed 5 bases at V and 4 bases at J, leaving 7 bases unmatched. CDR3 length: 15 amino acids. CDR1 MNHNY and CDR2 SVGAGI come from the germline V gene (reference sequence). The CDR3: CASSLGTGASYGYTF. The CDR3 DNA reads as TGTGCCAGCAGTCTGGGGACAGGGGCGTCCTATGGCTACACCTTC.

The chain uses TRBV30 and TRBJ1-2, with TRBD1 as a possible D gene (5 bases). Trimming shortened V by 4 bases and J by 4 bases, and 13 bases separated the two germline ends. There are 13 residues in the CDR3. Looked up from germline, CDR1 is GTSNPN and CDR2 is SVGIG (reference sequence). The CDR3 DNA sequence: TGTGCCTGGAAACGGGACCCCGGCTATGGCTACACCTTC. As protein: CAWKRDPGYGYTF.

CDR3 sequence reads: CASSQGPGTDYEQYF. DNA for the CDR3: TGCGCCAGCAGCCAAGGTCCGGGGACAGACTACGAGCAGTACTTC. This chain connects TRBV4-3 to TRBJ2-7; 7 bases fit TRBD1. CDR1 and CDR2 from the germline V gene are LGHNA and YSLEER. The CDR3 contains 15 residues. V gave up 1 base and J gave up 3 bases; unmatched junction bases: 6.

This clone was recorded only once. The V gene is TRBV27, the J gene TRBJ1-5, with D possibly matching TRBD1 (5 bases). V was pared by 8 bases and J by 9 bases, with 20 bases between. Germline V gene data show CDR1 as MNHEY and CDR2 as SMNVEV (reference sequence). The CDR3 runs to 14 residues. The CDR3 nucleotides are TGTGCCAGCGCGAAAGGAGGGTCGGGACGGCCCCAGCATTTT. Protein sequence: CASAKGGSGRPQHF.

The rearrangement joins TRBV5-1 to TRBJ2-7; D possibly corresponds to TRBD1 (5 bases). The V and J ends lost 0 bases and 2 bases respectively, with 18 bases between them. The CDR3 is made up of 17 amino acids. Germline V gives CDR1 SGHRS, CDR2 YFSETQ. CDR3 sequence: CASSLGDSRVTTYEQYF. The CDR3 coding sequence is TGCGCCAGCAGCTTGGGCGACAGCCGAGTGACCACCTACGAGCAGTACTTC.

This clone has only a few counts. J is TRBJ1-1 and V is TRBV6-1; D is unresolved. The CDR3 sequence is 11 residues long. Trimming left V 4 bases short and J 7 bases short, with 7 bases between. The germline V gene encodes CDR1 MNHNS and CDR2 SASEGT. The CDR3 loop is CASSGPIEAFF. In DNA form, the CDR3 reads TGTGCCAGCAGTGGACCGATTGAAGCTTTCTTT.

The chain uses TRBV28 and TRBJ1-2; 8 positions match TRBD1. The V gene end was trimmed by 0 bases and the J gene end by 7 bases; junction bases not matched to a gene: 4. Per the germline V gene, CDR1 is MDHEN and CDR2 is SYDVKM. The CDR3 is 14 amino acids. CDR3 amino acids: CASSLWAGGSGYTF. CDR3 in DNA: TGTGCCAGCAGTTTATGGGCAGGGGGCTCTGGCTACACCTTC.

The rearrangement joins TRBV5-1 to TRBJ1-3; D is possibly TRBD1 (6 bases). The V gene's germline CDR1 is SGHRS and CDR2 YFSETQ. V lost 8 bases and J lost 3, with 15 bases in between. The CDR3 spans 14 residues. DNA of the CDR3: TGCGCCAGTGGGCCAGGGGAAGTTGGAAACACCATATATTTT. Its protein product is CASGPGEVGNTIYF.

The chain couples TRBV19 to TRBJ1-5; no reliable D call. Germline CDR1 LNHDA, CDR2 SQIVND (reference sequence). V gave up 4 bases and J gave up 6 bases, with 10 bases separating them. The CDR3 spans 13 residues. The CDR3 is CASSTTFTQPQHF. The CDR3 coding sequence is TGTGCCAGTAGTACTACGTTTACTCAGCCCCAGCATTTT.

The rearrangement joins TRBV18 to TRBJ2-2; TRBD2 might be the D (6 bases). V gave up 3 bases and J gave up 6 bases, with 14 bases separating them. Germline V lookup: CDR1 KGHSH, CDR2 LQKENI. This CDR3 has 15 residues. For the CDR3, the DNA is TGTGCCAGCTCACCCCCTCCGGGAGTGTCCGGGGAGCTGTTTTTT. As protein: CASSPPPGVSGELFF.

This rearrangement joins TRBV27 to TRBJ1-1; D call uncertain. Germline V gene lookup returns CDR1 MNHEY and CDR2 SMNVEV (reference sequence). CDR3 size: 13 residues. Trimming cost V 0 bases and J 0 bases, with 2 bases left between them. The CDR3 coding sequence is TGTGCCAGCAGTTTATCAGTGAACACTGAAGCTTTCTTT. Residues: CASSLSVNTEAFF.